The 3 T cell receptor beta chains given below trace back to one sample, sequenced in a study of human T cells and chemical hapten exposure. TCRdb passed the RACE reads through MiXCR, listing each CDR3 protein once. Of 56,000 or so distinct CDR3 sequences listed, roughly 9% are singletons. Time point meaning: pre-sensitization, week 0. The treatment: therapeutic diphenylcyclopropenone sensitization with weekly scalp DPC. Whole blood that had not been fractionated was the source of extracted total RNA. The source material was whole blood, sampled in connection with sensitization to the hapten diphenylcyclopropenone (DPC). These receptor sequences come from a woman aged 25-40 years with alopecia areata. Some clones in this sample may be carry-over from other donors' samples.

This clonotype was recorded many times. The chain links TRBV20-1 to TRBJ2-3; TRBD2 matches 16 bases. CDR3 size: 19 residues. Germline loops: CDR1 DFQATT, CDR2 SNEGSKA (reference sequence). V shed 5 bases and J 1 base; nucleotides not matched to a gene: 12. The CDR3 here is CSAPTGTSGGARGTDTQYF. CDR3 nucleotides: TGCAGTGCTCCTACCGGGACTAGCGGGGGGGCCCGGGGCACAGATACGCAGTATTTT.

This clonotype showed up just a few times. CDR3 loop: CSVDRSSYNEQFF. CDR3 bases: TGCAGCGTTGACCGGAGCTCCTACAATGAGCAGTTCTTC. The rearrangement links TRBV29-1 to TRBJ2-1; no definite D call. V dropped 3 bases and J dropped 0 bases, with 6 bases sitting between them. The CDR3 totals 13 residues. Germline CDR1 SQVTM, CDR2 ANQGSEA.

DNA for the CDR3: TGCGCCAGCAGCCCGACAGGACGGGACACTGAAGCTTTCTTT. It specifies CASSPTGRDTEAFF. The genes are TRBV5-1 and TRBJ1-1; D possibly corresponds to TRBD1 (6 bases). Germline V gene data show CDR1 as SGHRS and CDR2 as YFSETQ. V was shortened by 4 bases and J by 3 bases, with 13 bases between the two germline ends. The CDR3 has 14 residues.